Listed below are T cell receptor beta chains from one sample, sequenced in a study of blood T cells in healthy people across ages. TCRdb re-called the 5' RACE reads with MiXCR, one entry per CDR3 protein. Here the sample spans around 1,000,000 distinct CDR3 sequences, about 25% being singletons. These same records also appear under a second study, on T cells of mothers and their children.

What was sequenced was blood. These receptors were collected from a girl between 2 and 10 years old in good health. Both conserved end residues are part of each CDR3. A D gene is named only where the DNA matches it firmly. Size is omitted from some rows. Given values are once, few, many or a class for expanded clones.

J gene,CDR3 length,clone size,V gene,D gene,CDR3 DNA,CDR3 protein
TRBJ1-6,16,-,TRBV12-3/TRBV12-4,-,TGTGTCAGCAGTACGGATCGTCAGGACATTAATTCACCCCTCCACTTT,CVSSTDRQDINSPLHF
TRBJ2-1,15,-,TRBV20-1,TRBD2,TGCAGTGCTTCGAGCGGGGGGGCCTGGTGGAATGAGCAGTTCTTC,CSASSGGAWWNEQFF
TRBJ2-7,15,few,TRBV10-3,-,TGTGCCACCGGGTTACCCGGTAGCGGAGGCTACGAGCAGTACTTC,CATGLPGSGGYEQYF
TRBJ2-7,14,-,TRBV6-1,-,TGTGCCAGCAGTCCAATTCCTCTATCCTACGAGCAGTACTTC,CASSPIPLSYEQYF
TRBJ2-7,12,few,TRBV20-1,TRBD2,TGCAGTGCTACCCGGACTAGCCACGAGCAGTACTTC,CSATRTSHEQYF
TRBJ1-2,16,-,TRBV5-1,-,TGCGCCAGCAGCCAGACGCAAGGACCCCCTAACTATGGCTACACCTTC,CASSQTQGPPNYGYTF
TRBJ2-7,13,few,TRBV5-1,-,TGCGCCAGCAGCTTGGAACGAAGTGCCAAGCAGTACTTC,CASSLERSAKQYF
TRBJ2-1,13,-,TRBV7-2,-,TGTGCCAGCAGTGATGAGCGGTACAATGAGCAGTTCTTC,CASSDERYNEQFF
TRBJ2-5,15,few,TRBV9,-,TGTGCCAGCAGCACTCGCGGGGGCCCCACAGAGACCCAGTACTTC,CASSTRGGPTETQYF
TRBJ1-1,13,few,TRBV5-1,TRBD1,TGCGCCAGCAGCGACGGGGACAGGCCGGAAGCTTTCTTT,CASSDGDRPEAFF
TRBJ1-6,14,few,TRBV7-2,-,TGTGCCAGCAGTTATTTTGGACCCGGTTCACCCCTCCACTTT,CASSYFGPGSPLHF
TRBJ2-5,14,few,TRBV28,-,TGTGCCAGCAGTTTTGAAGTGACGGAAGAGACCCAGTACTTC,CASSFEVTEETQYF
TRBJ1-2,14,few,TRBV5-1,TRBD1,TGCGCCAGCAGCTTGGACAGGGGGCTCTATGGCTACACCTTC,CASSLDRGLYGYTF
TRBJ2-3,15,-,TRBV2,-,TGTGCCAGCAGTGATCGGCCAGGATTCACAGATACGCAGTATTTT,CASSDRPGFTDTQYF
TRBJ2-1,11,few,TRBV29-1,-,TGCAGCGTCCCTGCCTTCAATGAGCAGTTCTTC,CSVPAFNEQFF
TRBJ2-7,14,-,TRBV28,TRBD2,TGTGCCAGCAGTAGCAGGGAGGGGTCCTACGAGCAGTACTTC,CASSSREGSYEQYF
TRBJ2-1,15,few,TRBV7-3,-,TGTGCCAGCAGCACACAGGCCTTAATGCCCAATGAGCAGTTCTTC,CASSTQALMPNEQFF
TRBJ1-1,13,few,TRBV29-1,-,TGCAGCGTCCCCAGTCCTAGGAACACTGAAACTTTCTTT,CSVPSPRNTETFF
TRBJ1-2,16,few,TRBV5-1,TRBD1,TGCGCCAGCAGCTTGGACCCAGCCCGGGACAGGGAGGGCTACACCTTC,CASSLDPARDREGYTF
TRBJ2-7,18,-,TRBV7-9,TRBD2,TGTGCCAGCAGCTCCACTTCCGGGACTAGCGGGGGGTCTAGGGAGCAGTACTTC,CASSSTSGTSGGSREQYF